A selection of T cell receptor beta chains follows, all from one sample in a study of T-cell reconstitution after alpha-beta-depleted transplantation in children. TCRdb itself ran the PCR reads through MiXCR, one entry per CDR3 protein. The data contain about 480,000 distinct CDR3 sequences, approximately 13% of them singletons. Here the sequenced sample was PBMCs from the stem cell graft donor, taken from the stem cell graft. Receptor source: a human donor who donated a stem cell graft to a child with combined immunodeficiency. Each CDR3 is given with its conserved first and last residue. D genes are given only for firm matches. The size entry is marked missing in some rows and otherwise reads once, few, many or a size class.

V gene	J gene	D gene	clone size	CDR3 protein	CDR3 DNA
TRBV29-1	TRBJ2-7	NA	many	CSVGKNPYEQYF	TGCAGCGTTGGGAAGAACCCGTACGAGCAGTACTTC
TRBV3-1	TRBJ2-7	NA	NA	CASSQDLGGISYEQYF	TGTGCCAGCAGCCAAGATTTAGGGGGGATTTCCTACGAGCAGTACTTC
TRBV12-3/TRBV12-4	TRBJ2-5	TRBD1	many	CASRRSGGGETQYF	TGTGCCAGCAGGCGCTCAGGGGGCGGCGAGACCCAGTACTTC
TRBV27	TRBJ2-5	NA	many	CASSSGGQETQYF	TGTGCCAGCAGTTCTGGGGGCCAAGAGACCCAGTACTTC
TRBV3-1	TRBJ2-2	NA	few	CASSQDNPANTGELFF	TGTGCCAGCAGCCAAGATAACCCCGCGAACACCGGGGAGCTGTTTTTT
TRBV7-2	TRBJ2-3	NA	many	CASSLVRADTQYF	TGTGCCAGCAGCTTAGTTAGAGCAGATACGCAGTATTTT
TRBV12-3/TRBV12-4	TRBJ2-3	NA	many	CASSFASMGTDTQYF	TGTGCCAGCAGTTTTGCCTCCATGGGCACAGATACGCAGTATTTT
TRBV6-2/TRBV6-3	TRBJ2-7	NA	few	CASNPTGSMSEQYF	TGTGCCAGCAACCCCACCGGGAGTATGTCCGAGCAGTACTTC
TRBV5-5	TRBJ2-2	NA	few	CASSFFVQGKTGELFF	TGTGCCAGCAGCTTCTTCGTGCAGGGAAAAACCGGGGAGCTGTTTTTT
TRBV7-8	TRBJ2-7	TRBD1	NA	CASSLFMGQSYEQYF	TGTGCCAGCAGCTTATTTATGGGACAGAGCTACGAGCAGTACTTC
TRBV7-8	TRBJ2-1	TRBD2	NA	CASSLQPPLFSFAGDEQFF	TGTGCCAGCAGCTTACAACCACCCCTCTTCTCCTTTGCGGGGGATGAGCAGTTCTTC
TRBV19	TRBJ2-3	NA	many	CASSIGSRTTDTQYF	TGTGCCAGTAGTATAGGTAGTAGGACCACAGATACGCAGTATTTT
TRBV12-5	TRBJ1-1	NA	many	CASGLAKGQNTEAFF	TGTGCTAGTGGTTTGGCAAAGGGACAGAACACTGAAGCTTTCTTT
TRBV9	TRBJ1-2	NA	NA	CASSVSGQLYGYTF	TGTGCCAGCAGCGTCTCGGGACAACTCTATGGCTACACCTTC
TRBV9	TRBJ1-5	NA	many	CASSATESNQPQHF	TGTGCCAGCAGCGCGACAGAATCCAATCAGCCCCAGCATTTT
TRBV19	TRBJ2-7	TRBD2	few	CASSSWGGTSGDEQYF	TGTGCCAGTAGTAGTTGGGGGGGGACTTCCGGCGACGAGCAGTACTTC
TRBV4-3	TRBJ1-3	NA	once	CASSQEMRSFGNTIYF	TGCGCCAGCAGCCAAGAAATGCGGTCATTTGGAAACACCATATATTTT
TRBV12-3/TRBV12-4	TRBJ2-3	NA	many	CASSFLRGGTDTQYF	TGTGCCAGCAGTTTCCTTCGAGGGGGCACAGATACGCAGTATTTT
TRBV25-1	TRBJ2-1	NA	many	CASSEFGLEQFF	TGTGCCAGCAGTGAATTTGGACTAGAGCAGTTCTTC
TRBV12-3/TRBV12-4	TRBJ2-1	TRBD1	few	CASTPRDRGSNEQFF	TGTGCCAGCACCCCCCGGGACAGGGGGTCCAATGAGCAGTTCTTC
TRBV5-1	TRBJ2-7	TRBD2	many	CASSFWREGEYEQYF	TGCGCCAGCAGCTTCTGGCGGGAGGGTGAGTACGAGCAGTACTTC
TRBV10-3	TRBJ2-5	TRBD1	few	CAISERNRGEETQYF	TGTGCCATCAGTGAGCGGAACAGGGGGGAAGAGACCCAGTACTTC
TRBV20-1	TRBJ2-5	TRBD2	many	CSASIAGGIQETQYF	TGCAGTGCCAGTATAGCGGGGGGTATACAAGAGACCCAGTACTTC
TRBV14	TRBJ2-7	TRBD1	NA	CASSQGRQGYEQYF	TGTGCCAGCAGCCAGGGAAGACAGGGCTACGAGCAGTACTTC
TRBV6-1	TRBJ2-3	NA	NA	CASRASPAVPSSTQYF	TGTGCCAGCAGGGCCAGCCCCGCAGTCCCGTCAAGTACGCAGTATTTT
TRBV3-1	TRBJ1-2	NA	NA	CASSRGTDYGYTF	TGTGCCAGCAGCCGCGGGACGGACTATGGCTACACCTTC
TRBV4-3	TRBJ1-1	NA	NA	CASSLRHRESEAFF	TGCGCCAGCAGCCTGCGCCACAGGGAAAGTGAAGCTTTCTTT
TRBV3-1	TRBJ2-1	NA	NA	CASSPGTNNEQFF	TGTGCCAGCAGCCCCGGGACGAACAATGAGCAGTTCTTC
TRBV21-1	TRBJ2-1	NA	few	CASRSQGGEQFF	TGTGCCAGCAGATCTCAGGGTGGGGAGCAGTTCTTC
TRBV5-1	TRBJ2-3	NA	few	CASSPEGDPSTDTQYF	TGCGCCAGCAGCCCCGAGGGAGACCCTAGCACAGATACGCAGTATTTT
TRBV5-4	TRBJ2-1	NA	NA	CASSLPSDHEQFF	TGTGCCAGCAGCTTGCCTAGCGACCATGAGCAGTTCTTC
TRBV9	TRBJ2-5	TRBD1	NA	CASSADREVGTQYF	TGTGCCAGCAGCGCGGACAGGGAAGTTGGAACCCAGTACTTC
TRBV24-1	TRBJ2-2	NA	NA	CATSPNFDNTGELFF	TGTGCCACCAGCCCGAACTTTGATAACACCGGGGAGCTGTTTTTT
TRBV6-2/TRBV6-3	TRBJ1-1	NA	few	CATTGQLNTEAFF	TGTGCCACTACCGGACAGTTGAACACTGAAGCTTTCTTT
TRBV7-4	TRBJ2-1	NA	few	CASSLETINEQFF	TGTGCCAGCAGCTTAGAGACTATCAATGAGCAGTTCTTC
TRBV7-2	TRBJ2-3	NA	many	CASSTDTDTQYF	TGTGCCAGCAGTACCGACACAGATACGCAGTATTTT
TRBV27	TRBJ1-6	TRBD1	NA	CASSWRPRAGGNSPLHF	TGTGCCAGCAGTTGGCGCCCCAGGGCAGGGGGTAATTCACCCCTCCACTTT
TRBV12-3/TRBV12-4	TRBJ2-5	NA	NA	CASSFPGWETQYF	TGTGCCAGCAGTTTCCCCGGTTGGGAGACCCAGTACTTC
TRBV29-1	TRBJ1-1	TRBD1	many	CSVEHLQGAGTEAFF	TGCAGCGTTGAGCATCTACAGGGGGCGGGCACTGAAGCTTTCTTT
TRBV11-2	TRBJ2-3	NA	many	CASSFTSDTQYF	TGTGCCAGCAGCTTCACTAGTGATACGCAGTATTTT
TRBV29-1	TRBJ2-1	NA	NA	CSVDKGNEQFF	TGCAGCGTTGATAAGGGCAATGAGCAGTTCTTC
TRBV12-3/TRBV12-4	TRBJ2-5	TRBD1	few	CASSPQGPRTGLQETQYF	TGTGCCAGCAGCCCCCAGGGGCCAAGGACAGGGCTCCAAGAGACCCAGTACTTC
TRBV5-1	TRBJ2-7	TRBD2	few	CASRGRGTYEQYF	TGCGCCAGCAGAGGGAGGGGAACCTACGAGCAGTACTTC
TRBV20-1	TRBJ1-1	NA	many	CTTGGLDLF	TGCACCACAGGAGGCCTTGACCTCTTT
TRBV12-3/TRBV12-4	TRBJ2-5	TRBD2	few	CASRPSLAGGPGKTQYF	TGTGCCAGCAGGCCCTCACTAGCGGGAGGGCCGGGGAAGACCCAGTACTTC
TRBV29-1	TRBJ2-3	NA	many	CSVGGGSTDTQYF	TGCAGCGTTGGTGGCGGTAGCACAGATACGCAGTATTTT